This paragraph covers one TCR beta chain sequence. These data belong to a study of blood T cell repertoires in COVID-19. Study-level information: T cells, B-cell-depleted T cells, or PBMCs provided the cDNA or gDNA that served as material.

CDR3 length equals 14 residues. Trimming took 0 bases from V and 10 from J, leaving 13 bases between them. Germline CDR1 is SGHAT and CDR2 is FQNNGV. In the authors' workflow: Amplification of reference gene primers provided the estimated nucleated cell counts. Clones were read by immunoSEQ multiplex PCR, and TCRdb kept only the in-frame ones, dropping some. V and J calls and clone size are as listed in that table; D and trimming were resolved from the DNA. The table lists about 250,000 clones, roughly 89% of them singletons. The origin of this receptor is a woman aged 40 to 50 who had recovered from COVID-19. The J gene is TRBJ2-1, the V gene TRBV11-2, with D tentatively TRBD2 (6 bases). Sequenced sample: peripheral blood. CDR3 amino acids: CASSLDDWGEEQFF. In DNA form, the CDR3 reads TGTGCCAGCAGCTTAGACGACTGGGGGGAGGAGCAGTTCTTC.